Presented here are 8 T cell receptor beta chains from one specimen sequenced in a study of T cells after posttransplantation cyclophosphamide. Sampled 1 year posttransplant, controls received myeloablative marrow transplants, methotrexate and a calcineurin inhibitor. Profiling relied on immunoSEQ multiplex PCR, and the TCRdb table lists in-frame clones only, not all of them. The data hold roughly 20,000 clones, with roughly 90% observed a single time. Sequenced here: PBMCs, sampled after an allogeneic stem cell transplant with a calcineurin inhibitor and methotrexate. These receptor sequences come from a female patient aged 50-59 years who received an allogeneic stem cell transplant from an unrelated donor, was CMV-positive, and had chronic GVHD only. Some T cells may originate from the graft donor.

The chain couples TRBV7-9 to TRBJ2-7, with TRBD1 matching 9 bases. Germline CDR1 and CDR2: SEHNR and FQNEAQ (reference sequence). V dropped 1 base and J dropped 7; count of bases not matched to a gene: 11. The CDR3 is 16 residues long. CDR3 amino acids: CASSLVGTGLDWEQYF. The DNA for the CDR3 is TGTGCCAGCAGCTTAGTTGGGACAGGGTTGGACTGGGAGCAGTACTTC.

This sequence joins TRBV7-3 and TRBJ2-1, with 9 bases that match TRBD2. With 2 bases clipped from V and 0 bases from J, the junction kept 2 bases outside the gene matches. Germline V lookup: CDR1 SGHTA, CDR2 FQGTGA. The CDR3 covers 16 residues. In DNA, the CDR3 is TGTGCCAGCAGCTTAGCGGGAGGGAACTCCTACAATGAGCAGTTCTTC. Translating it yields CASSLAGGNSYNEQFF.

CDR3 coding DNA: TGTGCCAGCTCCGGGACAGGCAATCAGCCCCAGCATTTT. Translated: CASSGTGNQPQHF. The chain carries TRBV18 and TRBJ1-5; 7 positions agree with TRBD1. The CDR3 runs to 13 residues. Trimming removed 6 bases from V and 2 bases from J; junction bases left unmatched: 1. CDR1 is KGHSH, CDR2 LQKENI, per germline.

This chain uses TRBV5-1 with TRBJ2-2, with 7 bases lining up with TRBD2. J lost 6 bases, V lost 4 bases, and 6 bases had no gene match. This CDR3 has 14 residues. Germline CDR1 reads SGHRS; CDR2 reads YFSETQ. The CDR3 is CASSIGLEAGELFF. CDR3 coding DNA: TGCGCCAGCAGCATAGGACTAGAGGCCGGGGAGCTGTTTTTT. The full variable domain, in which reference TRBV5-1 and TRBJ2-2 provide the parts outside the CDR3, is KAGVTQTPRYLIKTRGQQVTLSCSPISGHRSVSWYQQTPGQGLQFLFEYFSETQRNKGNFPGRFSGRQFSNSRSEMNVSTLELGDSALYLCASSIGLEAGELFFGEGSRLTVL.

The chain combines TRBV6-1 with TRBJ2-2; the D gene is possibly TRBD1 (6 bases). V lost 2 bases to trimming and J lost 8 bases, with 9 bases between them. The germline CDR1 and CDR2 sequences are MNHNS and SASEGT. CDR3 length: 13 amino acids. Here the CDR3 reads CASSEQGPGELFF. The CDR3, as DNA: TGTGCCAGCAGTGAACAGGGGCCGGGGGAGCTGTTTTTT.

V usage is TRBV5-1 and J usage is TRBJ2-1, with TRBD2 matching over 11 bases. The germline V gene has CDR1 SGHRS and CDR2 YFSETQ. Trimming at V came to 1 base and at J to 9 bases, leaving 6 bases not matched to a gene. The CDR3 has 15 residues. The CDR3 spells CASSLTSGSQGEQFF. The CDR3 nucleotides read TGCGCCAGCAGCTTGACTAGCGGGAGCCAGGGTGAGCAGTTCTTC.

The rearrangement links TRBV7-3 to TRBJ2-2; tentatively, D is TRBD2 (6 bases). The germline V and J ends were trimmed by 1 base and 8 bases, with 8 bases remaining between them. Germline lookup yields CDR1 SGHTA and CDR2 FQGTGA. This CDR3 spans 13 amino acids. The CDR3 loop is CASSLSGTGELFF. In DNA form, the CDR3 reads TGTGCCAGCAGCTTAAGTGGGACTGGGGAGCTGTTTTTT.

The chain is built from TRBV5-1 and TRBJ2-3; D is unresolved. This CDR3 contains 14 residues. With 2 bases removed from V and 0 bases from J, the gap between germline ends came to 7 bases. The V gene's germline CDR1 is SGHRS and CDR2 YFSETQ. The CDR3 loop reads CASSFSVSTDTQYF. In nucleotides, the CDR3 is TGCGCCAGCAGCTTCAGCGTCAGCACAGATACGCAGTATTTT.